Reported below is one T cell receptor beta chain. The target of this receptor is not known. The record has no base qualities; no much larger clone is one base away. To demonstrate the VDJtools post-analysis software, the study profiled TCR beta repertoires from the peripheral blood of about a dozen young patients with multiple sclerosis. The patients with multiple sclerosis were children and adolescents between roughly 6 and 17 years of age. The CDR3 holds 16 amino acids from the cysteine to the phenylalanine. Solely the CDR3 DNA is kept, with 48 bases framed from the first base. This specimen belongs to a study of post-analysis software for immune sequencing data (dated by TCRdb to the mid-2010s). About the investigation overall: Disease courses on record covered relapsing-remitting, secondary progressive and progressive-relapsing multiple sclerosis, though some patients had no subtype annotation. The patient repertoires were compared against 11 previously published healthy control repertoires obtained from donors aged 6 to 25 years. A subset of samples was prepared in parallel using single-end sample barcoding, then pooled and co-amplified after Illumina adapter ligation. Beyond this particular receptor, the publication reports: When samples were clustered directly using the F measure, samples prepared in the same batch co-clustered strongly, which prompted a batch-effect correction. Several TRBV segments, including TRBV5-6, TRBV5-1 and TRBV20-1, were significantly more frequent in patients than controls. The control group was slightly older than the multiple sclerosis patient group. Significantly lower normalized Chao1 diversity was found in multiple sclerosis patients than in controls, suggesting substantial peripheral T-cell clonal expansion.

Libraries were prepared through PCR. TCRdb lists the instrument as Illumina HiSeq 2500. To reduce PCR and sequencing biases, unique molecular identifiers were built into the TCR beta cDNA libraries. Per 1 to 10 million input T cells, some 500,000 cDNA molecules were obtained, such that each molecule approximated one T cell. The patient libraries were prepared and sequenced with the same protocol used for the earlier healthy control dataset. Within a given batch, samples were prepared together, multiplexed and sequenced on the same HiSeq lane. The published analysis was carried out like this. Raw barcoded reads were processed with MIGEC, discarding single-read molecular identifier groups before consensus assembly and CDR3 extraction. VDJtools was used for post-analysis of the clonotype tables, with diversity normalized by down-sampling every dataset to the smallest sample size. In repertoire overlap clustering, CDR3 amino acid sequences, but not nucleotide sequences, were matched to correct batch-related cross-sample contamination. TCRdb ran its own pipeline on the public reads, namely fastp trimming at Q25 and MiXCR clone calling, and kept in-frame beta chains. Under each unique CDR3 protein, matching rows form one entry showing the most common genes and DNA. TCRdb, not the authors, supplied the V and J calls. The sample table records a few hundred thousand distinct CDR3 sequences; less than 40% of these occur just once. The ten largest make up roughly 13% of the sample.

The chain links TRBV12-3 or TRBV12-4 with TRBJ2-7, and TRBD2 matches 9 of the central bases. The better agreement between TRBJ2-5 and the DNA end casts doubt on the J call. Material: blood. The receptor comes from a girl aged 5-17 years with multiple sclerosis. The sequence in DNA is TGTGCCAGCAGTCCCGATGGACTAGCGCCCAAAGGGACCCAGTACTTC. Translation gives CASSPDGLAPKGTQYF.